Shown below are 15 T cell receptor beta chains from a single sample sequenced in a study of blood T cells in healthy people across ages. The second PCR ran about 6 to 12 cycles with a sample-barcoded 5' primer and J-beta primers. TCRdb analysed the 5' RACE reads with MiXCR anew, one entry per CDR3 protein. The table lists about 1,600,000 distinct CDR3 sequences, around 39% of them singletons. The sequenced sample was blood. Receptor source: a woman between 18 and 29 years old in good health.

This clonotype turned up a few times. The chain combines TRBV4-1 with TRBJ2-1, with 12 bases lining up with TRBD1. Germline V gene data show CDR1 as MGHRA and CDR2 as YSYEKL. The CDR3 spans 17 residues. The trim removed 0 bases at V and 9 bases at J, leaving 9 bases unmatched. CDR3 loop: CASSQDTGTGGWGEQFF. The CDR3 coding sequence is TGCGCCAGCAGCCAAGATACTGGGACAGGGGGCTGGGGTGAGCAGTTCTTC.

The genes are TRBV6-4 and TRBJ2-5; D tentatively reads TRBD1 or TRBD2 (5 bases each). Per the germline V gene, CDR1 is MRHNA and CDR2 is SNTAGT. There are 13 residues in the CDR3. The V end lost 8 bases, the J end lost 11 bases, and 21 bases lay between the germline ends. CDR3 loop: CASGSRDHNEQYF. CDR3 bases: TGTGCCAGCGGGTCCAGGGACCACAATGAGCAGTACTTC.

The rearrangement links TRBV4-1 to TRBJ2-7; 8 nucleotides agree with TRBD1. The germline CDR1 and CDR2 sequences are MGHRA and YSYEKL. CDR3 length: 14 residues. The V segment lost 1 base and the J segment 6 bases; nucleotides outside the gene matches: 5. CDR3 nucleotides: TGCGCCAGCAGCCAAGGTCAGACAGGGGTCGAGCAGTACTTC. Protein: CASSQGQTGVEQYF.

The CDR3 loop reads CASSLRLGALLTDTQYF. The CDR3 DNA sequence: TGTGCCAGCAGCTTAAGGCTGGGGGCCCTCCTCACAGATACGCAGTATTTT. The J gene is TRBJ2-3, the V gene TRBV13, with D possibly TRBD1 on 6 matching bases. The CDR3 runs to 17 residues. Germline assignment: CDR1 PRHDT and CDR2 FYEKMQ (reference sequence). Deletions cut 2 bases from V and 2 bases from J, with 17 bases between.

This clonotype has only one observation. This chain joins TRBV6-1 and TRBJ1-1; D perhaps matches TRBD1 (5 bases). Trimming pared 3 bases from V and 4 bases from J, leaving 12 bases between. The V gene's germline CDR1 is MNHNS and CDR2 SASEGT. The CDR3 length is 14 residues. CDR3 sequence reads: CASSEMGEGTEAFF. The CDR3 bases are TGTGCCAGCAGTGAGATGGGGGAGGGCACTGAAGCTTTCTTT.

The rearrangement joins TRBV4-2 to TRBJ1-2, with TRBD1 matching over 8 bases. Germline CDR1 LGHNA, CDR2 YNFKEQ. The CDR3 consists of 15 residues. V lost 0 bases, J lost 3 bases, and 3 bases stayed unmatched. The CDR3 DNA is TGTGCCAGCAGCCAAGAGGACAGGGCTGACTATGGCTACACCTTC. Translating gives CASSQEDRADYGYTF.

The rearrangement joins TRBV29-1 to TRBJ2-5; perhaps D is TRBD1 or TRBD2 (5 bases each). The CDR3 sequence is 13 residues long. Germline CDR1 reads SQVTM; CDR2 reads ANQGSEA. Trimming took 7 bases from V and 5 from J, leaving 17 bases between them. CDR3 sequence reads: CSGSGALRETQYF. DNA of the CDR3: TGCAGCGGGTCCGGGGCTCTTAGGGAGACCCAGTACTTC.

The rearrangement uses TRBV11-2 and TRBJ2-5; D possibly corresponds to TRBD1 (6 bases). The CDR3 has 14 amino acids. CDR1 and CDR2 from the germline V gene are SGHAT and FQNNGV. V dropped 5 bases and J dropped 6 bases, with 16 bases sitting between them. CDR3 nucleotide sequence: TGTGCCAGCAGCCCCCTTACAGGGTTGCAGACCCAGTACTTC. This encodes CASSPLTGLQTQYF.

The CDR3, as DNA: TGTGCCAGCAGCCCCGGGACTAGCGTCTTCTACGAGCAGTACTTC. This codes for CASSPGTSVFYEQYF. The chain employs TRBV7-2 and TRBJ2-7, with 10 bases lining up with TRBD2. Trimming removed 5 bases from V and 3 bases from J; junction bases left unmatched: 7. In germline, CDR1 is SGHTA, CDR2 FQGNSA. The CDR3 consists of 15 residues.

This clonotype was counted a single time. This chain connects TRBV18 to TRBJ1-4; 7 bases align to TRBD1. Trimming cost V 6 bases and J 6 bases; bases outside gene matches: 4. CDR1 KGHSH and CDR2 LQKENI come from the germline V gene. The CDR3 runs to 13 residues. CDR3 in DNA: TGTGCCAGCTCCTCTGGACAGGATGAAAAACTGTTTTTT. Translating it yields CASSSGQDEKLFF.

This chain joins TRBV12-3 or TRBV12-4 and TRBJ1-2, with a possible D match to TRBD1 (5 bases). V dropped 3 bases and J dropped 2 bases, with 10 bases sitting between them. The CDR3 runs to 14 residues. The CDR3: CASSFGEGNYGYTF. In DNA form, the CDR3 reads TGTGCCAGCAGTTTTGGGGAGGGGAACTATGGCTACACCTTC.

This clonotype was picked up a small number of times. The CDR3 DNA follows: TGTGCCAGCAGTTTATCGAATCTAAATGAGCAGTTCTTC. It translates to CASSLSNLNEQFF. The V call is TRBV27, the J call TRBJ2-1, with no clear D. CDR1 is MNHEY, CDR2 SMNVEV, per germline (reference sequence). The V end was cut by 0 bases, the J end by 7 bases, with 7 bases between. There are 13 residues in the CDR3.

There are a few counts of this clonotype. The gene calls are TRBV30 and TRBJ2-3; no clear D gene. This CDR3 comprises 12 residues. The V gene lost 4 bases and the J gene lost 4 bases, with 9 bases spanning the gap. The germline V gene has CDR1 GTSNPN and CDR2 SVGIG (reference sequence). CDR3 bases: TGTGCCTGGAACGTCGGCGCAGATACGCAGTATTTT. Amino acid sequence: CAWNVGADTQYF.

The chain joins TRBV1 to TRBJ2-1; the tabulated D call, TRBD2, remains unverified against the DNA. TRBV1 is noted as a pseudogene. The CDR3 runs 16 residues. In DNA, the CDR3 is TGCACCAGCAGCCAGGGTATAGCGGGAGGTCACAATGAGCAGTTCTTC. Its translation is CTSSQGIAGGHNEQFF.

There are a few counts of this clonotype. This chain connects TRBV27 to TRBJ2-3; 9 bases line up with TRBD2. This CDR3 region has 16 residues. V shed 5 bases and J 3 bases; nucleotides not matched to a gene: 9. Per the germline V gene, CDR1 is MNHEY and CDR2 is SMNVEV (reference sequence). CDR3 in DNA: TGTGCCAGCAGTCTTCGGACTAGCGAGTTGACAGATACGCAGTATTTT. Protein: CASSLRTSELTDTQYF.